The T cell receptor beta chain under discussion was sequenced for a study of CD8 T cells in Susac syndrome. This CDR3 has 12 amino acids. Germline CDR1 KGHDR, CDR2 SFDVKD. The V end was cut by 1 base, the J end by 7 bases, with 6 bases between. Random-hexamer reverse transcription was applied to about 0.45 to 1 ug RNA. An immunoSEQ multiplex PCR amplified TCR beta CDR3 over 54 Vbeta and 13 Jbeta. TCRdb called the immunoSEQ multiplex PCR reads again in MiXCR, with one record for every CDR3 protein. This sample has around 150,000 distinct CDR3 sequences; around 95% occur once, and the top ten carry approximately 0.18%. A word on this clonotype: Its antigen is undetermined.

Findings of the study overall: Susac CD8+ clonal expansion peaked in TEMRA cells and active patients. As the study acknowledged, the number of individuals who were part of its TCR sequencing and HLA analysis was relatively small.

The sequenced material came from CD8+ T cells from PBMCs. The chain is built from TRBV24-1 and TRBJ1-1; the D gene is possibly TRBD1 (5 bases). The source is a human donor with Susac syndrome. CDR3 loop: CATSDLTGEAFF. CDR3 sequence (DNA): TGTGCCACCAGTGATTTAACAGGTGAAGCTTTCTTT.